The sequence of this TCR beta chain was determined in a study of cytomegalovirus exposure and HLA in healthy donors. PCR primers comprised 60 Vbeta and 13 Jbeta primers. The protocol was immunoSEQ multiplex PCR, while the TCRdb copy is restricted to in-frame clones and leaves out a portion. The table lists roughly 220,000 clones, 70% to 90% of them singletons. This clonotype originated in a man aged 30 to 39 in good health and CMV-seronegative. Sequencing input: PBMCs.

For the CDR3, the DNA is TGTGCCAGCAGTCCTGGGGGGGGGCGTCCTGAAAAACTGTTTTTT. Protein product: CASSPGGGRPEKLFF. The chain combines TRBV6-1 with TRBJ1-4, with a tentative D call TRBD1 (6 bases). The CDR3 extends over 15 amino acids. Trimming took 5 bases from V and 7 from J, leaving 17 bases between them. CDR1 is MNHNS, CDR2 SASEGT, per germline.